This TCR beta chain was found in a study of T cell responses to AZD1222 COVID-19 vaccine. The overall study: Pooled samples include second doses given at about 4 or 12 weeks.

As concerns this clone: The antigen remains unidentified.

Study-wide findings and caveats: Most donors were white British and more were female, and clonal diversity was possibly underestimated. Per reports, nearly half of all spike-specific TCRs target regions that are unmutated in variants. Only 5 or 6 people who got AZD1222 tested seropositive at baseline.

Repertoires were generated with immunoSEQ multiplex PCR, while TCRdb's copy carries only in-frame clones and drops some. Of around 83,000 clones in the sample, approximately 90% are singletons; the top ten hold roughly 5.4%. This TCR came from an adult in good health. Sequenced material: peripheral blood, taken on day 0 of AZD1222 vaccination.

The CDR3 sequence is CASSLGAGGRDTEAFF. CDR3 nucleotides: TGTGCCAGCAGCTTAGGGGCCGGGGGACGGGACACTGAAGCTTTCTTT. The chain joins TRBV7-9 to TRBJ1-1; D might be TRBD1 (5 bases). Germline lookup yields CDR1 SEHNR and CDR2 FQNEAQ (reference sequence). The CDR3 has 16 residues. The ends were cut back, 1 base at V and 3 bases at J, with 15 bases in the middle.